What follows are 13 T cell receptor beta chains derived from one specimen sequenced in a study of blood T cell repertoires in COVID-19. The protocol was immunoSEQ multiplex PCR, while the TCRdb copy is restricted to in-frame clones and leaves out a portion. Of around 260,000 clones in the sample, approximately 91% were seen once. Sequencing input: peripheral blood. The receptors shown here come from a person aged 18-35 years with COVID-19, enrolled during active disease.

CDR3 in amino acids: CASKYNPGDYGYTF. The DNA for the CDR3 is TGTGCCAGCAAATATAATCCGGGGGACTATGGCTACACCTTC. The gene calls are TRBV28 and TRBJ1-2; tentatively, D is TRBD1 (5 bases). Trimming took 7 bases from V and 3 from J, leaving 15 bases between them. The CDR3 totals 14 residues. CDR1 is MDHEN and CDR2 is SYDVKM in the germline V gene.

A single count supports this clone. The V and J genes are TRBV4-1 and TRBJ2-7; D gene unclear. CDR1 and CDR2 from the germline V gene are MGHRA and YSYEKL. Trimming stripped 0 bases from V and 4 bases from J, with 4 bases between. The CDR3 totals 12 residues. The CDR3 reads CASSQESYEQYF. As DNA, the CDR3 is TGCGCCAGCAGCCAAGAGTCATACGAGCAGTACTTC.

The rearrangement uses TRBV5-1 and TRBJ2-3; 8 bases fit TRBD1. CDR1 SGHRS and CDR2 YFSETQ come from the germline V gene. The CDR3 spans 17 residues. V was pared by 3 bases and J by 4 bases, with 13 bases of the junction left unmatched. Here the CDR3 reads CASSYSFGQGTSDTQYF. The DNA of the CDR3 is TGCGCCAGCAGCTACTCCTTTGGACAGGGCACTTCAGATACGCAGTATTTT.

The chain carries TRBV5-1 and TRBJ2-3, with unresolved D. Germline values: CDR1 SGHRS, CDR2 YFSETQ. The CDR3 totals 14 residues. V was trimmed by 0 bases and J by 6 bases, leaving 11 bases between them. Here the CDR3 DNA reads TGCGCCAGCAGCTTGGCCCAAACAGACGATACGCAGTATTTT. It specifies CASSLAQTDDTQYF.

The J gene is TRBJ1-6, the V gene TRBV6-6, with D maybe TRBD1 (5 bases). V lost 2 bases and J 6 bases, leaving 8 bases between the germline ends. The V gene's germline CDR1 is MNHNY and CDR2 SVGAGI (reference sequence). The CDR3 has 14 amino acids. CDR3 in DNA: TGTGCCAGCAGTTACAACAGGCGTAATTCACCCCTCCACTTT. Translating it yields CASSYNRRNSPLHF.

With respect to this clone: At the DNA level, this CDR3 is encoded by other sequences in the same sample as well. The rearrangement links TRBV5-1 to TRBJ1-2; possibly TRBD1 for D (5 bases). Germline V gene lookup returns CDR1 SGHRS and CDR2 YFSETQ. V was clipped by 0 bases and J by 2 bases, with 5 bases between them. The CDR3 is made up of 13 amino acids. CDR3 nucleotide sequence: TGCGCCAGCAGCTTGGAGGGGAACTATGGCTACACCTTC. This encodes CASSLEGNYGYTF.

The rearrangement uses TRBV20-1 and TRBJ2-7; the D is unclear. V was shortened by 6 bases and J by 5 bases, with 11 bases between the two germline ends. CDR1 DFQATT and CDR2 SNEGSKA come from the germline V gene (reference sequence). The CDR3 extends over 11 amino acids. CDR3 in DNA: TGCAGTGCCCGCCAGGTGGACGAGCAGTACTTC. Translated: CSARQVDEQYF.

The chain joins TRBV9 to TRBJ2-4; tentative D call: TRBD2 (5 bases). Germline CDR1 is SGDLS and CDR2 is YYNGEE. This CDR3 is built from 16 residues. V lost 3 bases, J lost 8 bases, and 21 bases lay in between. The CDR3 region is CASSAPAGEVFHIQYF. The CDR3 DNA follows: TGTGCCAGCAGCGCACCCGCGGGTGAAGTGTTTCACATTCAGTACTTC.

The chain couples TRBV30 to TRBJ2-5; no clear D. The germline gives CDR1 GTSNPN, CDR2 SVGIG (reference sequence). V lost 2 bases, J lost 5 bases, and 9 bases lay in between. The CDR3 consists of 12 residues. CDR3 in amino acids: CAWSRQRETQYF. In nucleotides, the CDR3 is TGTGCCTGGAGTCGTCAGAGGGAGACCCAGTACTTC.

This sequence joins TRBV10-3 and TRBJ2-3, with 7 bases lining up with TRBD1. In germline, CDR1 is ENHRY, CDR2 SYGVKD. The CDR3 sequence is 15 residues long. After removal of 4 bases from V and 1 base from J, the junction contained 5 bases not matched to a gene. CDR3 bases: TGTGCCATCAGTGGACAGGGTCCGGGCACAGATACGCAGTATTTT. Its translation is CAISGQGPGTDTQYF.

V is TRBV10-3 and J is TRBJ2-1; 9 bases are a match to TRBD2. Germline CDR1 reads ENHRY; CDR2 reads SYGVKD. V lost 3 bases and J lost 4; bases outside the gene matches: 4. The CDR3 contains 15 residues. This chain's CDR3 is CAISDLGLAYNEQFF. The CDR3, as DNA: TGTGCCATCAGTGATCTGGGACTAGCTTACAATGAGCAGTTCTTC.

The V gene is TRBV5-6, the J gene TRBJ2-7; TRBD1 is a possible D gene (6 bases). CDR3 length: 15 amino acids. Germline V lookup: CDR1 SGHDT, CDR2 YYEEEE. Trimming stripped 4 bases from V and 0 bases from J, with 14 bases between. CDR3 bases: TGTGCCAGCAGCCCGTGGACAGCTTACTCCTACGAGCAGTACTTC. Protein product: CASSPWTAYSYEQYF.

The chain recombines TRBV6-5 with TRBJ1-1; D is ambiguous. Germline lookup yields CDR1 MNHEY and CDR2 SVGAGI. This CDR3 has 13 residues. Deletions cut 3 bases from V and 7 bases from J, with 12 bases between. This chain's CDR3 is CASSYTLAGEAFF. Here the CDR3 DNA reads TGTGCCAGCAGTTATACCCTCGCGGGTGAAGCTTTCTTT.